Described below is a single TCR beta chain sequence and its context. Its antigen is unidentified. A second PCR, run for about 7 to 11 cycles, used a sample-barcoded 5' primer plus a J-beta primer mix. TCRdb passed the 5' RACE reads through MiXCR, listing each CDR3 protein once. Among about 670,000 distinct CDR3 sequences listed, 45% to 60% were seen once. This record comes from a study of blood T cells in healthy people across ages. Findings and caveats of the study: What prevented conclusive comparison of naive and antigen-experienced cells was that PBMCs were unsorted.

V gave up 8 bases and J gave up 6 bases; unmatched junction bases: 10. CDR1 and CDR2 (germline): ENHRY, SYGVKD. CDR3 length: 14 residues. The source material was blood. The sequence derives from a woman of 80 years or more in good health. V gene TRBV10-3 combines with J gene TRBJ2-1; the match to TRBD2 covers 7 bases. CDR3 DNA: TGTGCCATCCGGGGCGGGAGCATGGGCAATGAGCAGTTCTTC. Amino acid sequence: CAIRGGSMGNEQFF.